Listed below are T cell receptor beta chains from one sample, sequenced in a study of human T cells and chemical hapten exposure. MiXCR was run by TCRdb on the RACE reads, yielding one entry per CDR3 protein. Found here are some 170,000 distinct CDR3 sequences, around 20% of them singletons; the top ten hold about 6.7%. The material was whole blood, obtained in connection with sensitization to the hapten diphenylcyclopropenone (DPC). The receptors were gathered from a woman aged 50 to 60 with alopecia areata. Some clones in this sample may be carry-over from other donors' samples. CDR3s include the opening cysteine and the closing phenylalanine or tryptophan. D genes are given only for firm matches. Clone size appears in some rows only: once, few, many, or a class for an expanded clone.

V	J	size	D	DNA	CDR3
TRBV7-9	TRBJ1-1	few	NA	TGTGCCAGCAGCCGCGGTCAGATCCTTGAAGCTTTCTTT	CASSRGQILEAFF
TRBV6-5	TRBJ1-2	few	NA	TGTGCCAGCAGTTACTCTTATTCGACAGTTCAAAGTTATGGCTACACCTTC	CASSYSYSTVQSYGYTF
TRBV7-9	TRBJ2-5	NA	NA	TGTGCCAGCAGCTTAGAGGGCATCGAGGGAGAGACCCAGTACTTC	CASSLEGIEGETQYF
TRBV5-1	TRBJ2-1	few	NA	TGCGCCAGCACCGCGGAACTCTCCTACAATGAGCAGTTCTTC	CASTAELSYNEQFF
TRBV10-3	TRBJ2-3	NA	NA	TGTGCCATCATGACCGACACAGATACGCAGTATTTT	CAIMTDTDTQYF
TRBV5-1	TRBJ2-5	few	NA	TGCGCCAGCAGCTGGACTGCTCAAGAGACCCAGTACTTC	CASSWTAQETQYF
TRBV10-3	TRBJ2-7	few	TRBD2	TGTGCCATCAGCTCCCGGGGGGACCCCACCTACGAGCAGTACTTC	CAISSRGDPTYEQYF
TRBV12-3/TRBV12-4	TRBJ2-5	NA	NA	TGTGCCAGCAGTTTACCCGGACTACCAGAGACCCAGTACTTC	CASSLPGLPETQYF
TRBV20-1	TRBJ2-2	NA	TRBD2	TGCAGTGCTAGAGATGATCGAGGGACTAGCGGGATTCGTGGCACCGGGGAGCTGTTTTTT	CSARDDRGTSGIRGTGELFF
TRBV20-1	TRBJ1-1	NA	NA	TGCAGTGCTAGTTGGTTGGGCACTGAAGCTTTCTTT	CSASWLGTEAFF
TRBV20-1	TRBJ2-7	NA	NA	TGCAGTGCTAGTTTGGACGCAACCTACGAGCAGTACTTC	CSASLDATYEQYF
TRBV2	TRBJ2-6	few	NA	TGTGCCAGCAGGGAATCTGGGGCCAACGTCCTGACTTTC	CASRESGANVLTF
TRBV29-1	TRBJ2-3	few	TRBD2	TGCAGCGTTGGCGGGAGGGCCAGGGCAGATACGCAGTATTTT	CSVGGRARADTQYF
TRBV20-1	TRBJ1-2	few	NA	TGCAGTGCTAGAGTGGTTGCCAGGGAGAGTGGCTACACCTTC	CSARVVARESGYTF
TRBV2	TRBJ2-1	few	TRBD2	TGTGCCAGCAGACGGACTAGCGGGAGTAGTAATGAGCAGTTCTTC	CASRRTSGSSNEQFF
TRBV20-1	TRBJ2-7	NA	NA	TGCAGTGCTAGAGATGGGGCGGGCTACGAGCAGTACTTC	CSARDGAGYEQYF
TRBV19	TRBJ1-5	NA	NA	TGTGCCAGTAGTCCTCAGGCGGCAGGAGGTCAGCCCCAGCATTTT	CASSPQAAGGQPQHF
TRBV7-9	TRBJ2-5	NA	NA	TGTGCCAGCAGCTCCGACTACAAATCATTTTTC	CASSSDYKSFF
TRBV29-1	TRBJ1-2	NA	NA	TGCAGCGTTGCGAGAGGGGGGGGCGCGGATGGCTACACCTTC	CSVARGGGADGYTF
TRBV10-3	TRBJ2-1	few	NA	TGTGCCATCAGTGAGTCGACGGGGGTAGACAGTCATGAGCAGTTCTTC	CAISESTGVDSHEQFF
TRBV6-5	TRBJ1-3	few	NA	TGTGCCAGCAGTTACCAAGTTGGAAACACCATATATTTT	CASSYQVGNTIYF
TRBV29-1	TRBJ2-1	NA	TRBD2	TGCAGCGCCCGGGAGGAGTCCTACAATGAGCAGTTCTTC	CSAREESYNEQFF
TRBV5-4	TRBJ2-3	NA	NA	TGTGCCAGCAGCCCCGGACACCATAGAACAGATACGCAGTATTTT	CASSPGHHRTDTQYF
TRBV25-1	TRBJ2-5	NA	NA	TGTGCCAGCAGTGACCGGGCAGGAGGTGTACAAGAGACCCAGTACTTC	CASSDRAGGVQETQYF
TRBV2	TRBJ2-4	few	NA	TGTGCCAGCGTCGGCAAAAACATTCAGTACTTC	CASVGKNIQYF
TRBV15	TRBJ2-7	few	TRBD2	TGTGCCACCAGCAGGGGAGCGGGAGCTTTTGTCCACGAGCAGTACTTC	CATSRGAGAFVHEQYF
TRBV6-2/TRBV6-3	TRBJ2-7	NA	TRBD2	TGTGCCACCAGGACCGGGACTAGCGGGAGATACGAGCAGTACTTC	CATRTGTSGRYEQYF
TRBV29-1	TRBJ2-7	few	TRBD1	TGCAGCGGACAGGGATCGTCCTACGAGCAGTACTTC	CSGQGSSYEQYF
TRBV27	TRBJ1-1	few	NA	TGTGCCAGCGGGCCGGGGACCTATCCTGACAGCACTGAAGCTTTCTTT	CASGPGTYPDSTEAFF
TRBV29-1	TRBJ2-4	NA	TRBD2	TGCAGCGTGGGGATAGCGGGAGCCGGGAACATTCAGTACTTC	CSVGIAGAGNIQYF
TRBV6-5	TRBJ1-1	NA	NA	TGTGCCAGCAGTTCCGATCATACAGGGAGATCAGCTTTCTTT	CASSSDHTGRSAFF
TRBV29-1	TRBJ2-7	NA	TRBD1	TGCAGCGTTGAGGAGACAGGGGGATCTTACGAGCAGTACTTC	CSVEETGGSYEQYF
TRBV5-4	TRBJ2-7	few	NA	TGTGCCAGCAGCTTGCCCACAGGAGCGAACGAGCAGTACTTC	CASSLPTGANEQYF
TRBV6-1	TRBJ1-1	once	TRBD1	TGTGCCAGCAGACAGGGGAGTCACACTGAAGCTTTCTTT	CASRQGSHTEAFF
TRBV20-1	TRBJ2-1	NA	NA	TGCAGTGCCCTTCCTATCCTCCTTTACAATGAGCAGTTCTTC	CSALPILLYNEQFF
TRBV7-9	TRBJ2-4	NA	TRBD2	TGTGCCAGCAGCTCCATCCAAGGTTTAGCGGGAGGGCCAATGGCCAAAAACATTCAGTACTTC	CASSSIQGLAGGPMAKNIQYF
TRBV5-1	TRBJ2-1	NA	NA	TGCGCCAGCCGGCAGGGAGGCAATGAGCAGTTCTTC	CASRQGGNEQFF
TRBV20-1	TRBJ2-7	NA	NA	TGCAGTGCTGGTTCGCGTCTCGCCTACGAGCAGTACTTC	CSAGSRLAYEQYF
TRBV6-2/TRBV6-3	TRBJ2-7	NA	NA	TGTGCCAGCACCCAGACCCCGCTCCGGGGCGAGCAGTACTTC	CASTQTPLRGEQYF
TRBV25-1	TRBJ2-2	NA	TRBD1	TGTGCCAGCAGTGATGTAACAGGGGGATTGAACACCGGGGAGCTGTTTTTT	CASSDVTGGLNTGELFF